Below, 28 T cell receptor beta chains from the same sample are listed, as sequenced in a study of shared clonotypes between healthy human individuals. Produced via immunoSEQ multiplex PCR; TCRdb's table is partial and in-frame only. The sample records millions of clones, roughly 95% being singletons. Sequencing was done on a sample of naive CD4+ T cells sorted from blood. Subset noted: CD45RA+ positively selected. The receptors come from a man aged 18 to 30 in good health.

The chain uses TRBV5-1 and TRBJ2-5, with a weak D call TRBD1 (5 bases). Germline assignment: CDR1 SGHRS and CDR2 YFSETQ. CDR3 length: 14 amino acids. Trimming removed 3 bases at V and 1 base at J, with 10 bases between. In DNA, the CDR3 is TGCGCCAGCAGCTATCAGGGCATCCAAGAGACCCAGTACTTC. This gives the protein CASSYQGIQETQYF.

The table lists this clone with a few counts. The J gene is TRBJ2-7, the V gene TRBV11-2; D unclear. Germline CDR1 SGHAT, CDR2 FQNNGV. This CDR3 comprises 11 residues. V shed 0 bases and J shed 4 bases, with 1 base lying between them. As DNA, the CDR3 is TGTGCCAGCAGCTTAGAATACGAGCAGTACTTC. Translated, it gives CASSLEYEQYF.

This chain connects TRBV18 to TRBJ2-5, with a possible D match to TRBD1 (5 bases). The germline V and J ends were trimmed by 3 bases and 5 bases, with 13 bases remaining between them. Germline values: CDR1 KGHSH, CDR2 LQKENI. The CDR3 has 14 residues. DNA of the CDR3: TGTGCCAGCTCACCGCGACAGATACTGGAGACCCAGTACTTC. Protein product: CASSPRQILETQYF.

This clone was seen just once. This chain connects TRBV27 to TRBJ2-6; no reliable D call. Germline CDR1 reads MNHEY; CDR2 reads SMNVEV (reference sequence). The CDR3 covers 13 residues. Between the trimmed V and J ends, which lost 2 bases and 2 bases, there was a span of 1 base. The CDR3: CASSLAGANVLTF. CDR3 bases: TGTGCCAGCAGTTTAGCTGGGGCCAACGTCCTGACTTTC.

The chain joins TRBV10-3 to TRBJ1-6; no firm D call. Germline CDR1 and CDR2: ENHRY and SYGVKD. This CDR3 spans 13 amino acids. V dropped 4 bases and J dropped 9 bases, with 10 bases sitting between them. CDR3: CAISVGNGSPLHF. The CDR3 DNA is TGTGCCATCAGTGTCGGAAATGGTTCACCCCTCCACTTT.

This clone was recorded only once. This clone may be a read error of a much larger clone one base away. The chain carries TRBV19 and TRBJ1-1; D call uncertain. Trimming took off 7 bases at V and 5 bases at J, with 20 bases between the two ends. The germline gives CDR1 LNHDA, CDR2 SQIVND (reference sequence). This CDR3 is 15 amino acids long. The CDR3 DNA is TGTGCCAGTAATTCGAAACCGGCTTCGGGGACTGAAGCTTTCTTT. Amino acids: CASNSKPASGTEAFF.

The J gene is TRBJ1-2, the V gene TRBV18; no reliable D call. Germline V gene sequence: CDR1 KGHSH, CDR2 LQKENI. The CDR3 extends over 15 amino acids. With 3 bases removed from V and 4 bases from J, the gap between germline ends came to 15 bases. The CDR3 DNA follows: TGTGCCAGCTCACCGATTCCGGGGTGGGGCTATGGCTACACCTTC. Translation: CASSPIPGWGYGYTF.

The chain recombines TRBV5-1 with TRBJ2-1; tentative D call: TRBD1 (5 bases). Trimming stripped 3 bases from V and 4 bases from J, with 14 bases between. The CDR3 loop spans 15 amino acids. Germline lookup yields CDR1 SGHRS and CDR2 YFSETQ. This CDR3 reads CASSSTDILYNEQFF. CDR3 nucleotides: TGCGCCAGCAGCTCGACAGATATCCTTTACAATGAGCAGTTCTTC.

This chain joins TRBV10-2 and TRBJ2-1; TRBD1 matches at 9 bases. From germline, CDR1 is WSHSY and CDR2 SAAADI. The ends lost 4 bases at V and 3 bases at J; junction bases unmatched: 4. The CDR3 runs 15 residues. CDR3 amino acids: CASSGQGGLYNEQFF. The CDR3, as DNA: TGCGCCAGCAGTGGACAGGGGGGTCTCTACAATGAGCAGTTCTTC.

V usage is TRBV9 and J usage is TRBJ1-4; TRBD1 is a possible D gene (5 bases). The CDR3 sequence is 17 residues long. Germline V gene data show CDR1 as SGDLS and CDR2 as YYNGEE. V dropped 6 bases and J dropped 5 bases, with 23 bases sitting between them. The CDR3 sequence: CASNEGGAGAFNEKLFF. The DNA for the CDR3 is TGTGCCAGCAACGAGGGTGGGGCAGGAGCCTTCAATGAAAAACTGTTTTTT.

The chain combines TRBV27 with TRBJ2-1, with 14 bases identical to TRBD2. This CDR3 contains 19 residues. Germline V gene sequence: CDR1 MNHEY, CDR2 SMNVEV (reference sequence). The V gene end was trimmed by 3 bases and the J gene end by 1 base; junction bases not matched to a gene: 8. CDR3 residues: CASSFLGTSGSTSYNEQFF. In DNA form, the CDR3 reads TGTGCCAGCAGTTTCCTAGGGACTAGCGGGAGTACATCCTACAATGAGCAGTTCTTC.

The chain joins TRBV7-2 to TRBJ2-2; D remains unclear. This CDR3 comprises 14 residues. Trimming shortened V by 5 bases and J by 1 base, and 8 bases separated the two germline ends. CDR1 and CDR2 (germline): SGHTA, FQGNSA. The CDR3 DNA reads TGTGCCAGCAGCCAATTAGAGAACACCGGGGAGCTGTTTTTT. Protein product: CASSQLENTGELFF. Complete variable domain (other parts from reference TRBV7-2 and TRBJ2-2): GAGVSQSPSNKVTEKGKDVELRCDPISGHTALYWYRQSLGQGLEFLIYFQGNSAPDKSGLPSDRFSAERTGGSVSTLTIQRTQQEDSAVYLCASSQLENTGELFFGEGSRLTVL.

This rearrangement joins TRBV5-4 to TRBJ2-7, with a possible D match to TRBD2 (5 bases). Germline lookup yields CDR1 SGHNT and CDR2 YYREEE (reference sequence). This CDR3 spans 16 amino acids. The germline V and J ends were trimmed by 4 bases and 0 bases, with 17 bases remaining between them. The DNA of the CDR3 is TGTGCCAGCAGCCCACCTACTGGAGGAAGCTCCTACGAGCAGTACTTC. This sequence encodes CASSPPTGGSSYEQYF.

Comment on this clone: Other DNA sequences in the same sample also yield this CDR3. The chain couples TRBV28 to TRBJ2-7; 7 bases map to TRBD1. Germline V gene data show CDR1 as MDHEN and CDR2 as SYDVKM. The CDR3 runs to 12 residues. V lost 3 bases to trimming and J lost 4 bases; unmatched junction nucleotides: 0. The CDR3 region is CASSLTGYEQYF. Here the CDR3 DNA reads TGTGCCAGCAGTTTGACAGGGTACGAGCAGTACTTC.

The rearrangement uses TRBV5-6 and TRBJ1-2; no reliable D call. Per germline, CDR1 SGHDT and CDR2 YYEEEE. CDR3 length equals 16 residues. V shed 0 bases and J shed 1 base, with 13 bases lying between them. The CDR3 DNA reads TGTGCCAGCAGCTTGGGAGGGAAAGCAGTTAACTATGGCTACACCTTC. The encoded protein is CASSLGGKAVNYGYTF.

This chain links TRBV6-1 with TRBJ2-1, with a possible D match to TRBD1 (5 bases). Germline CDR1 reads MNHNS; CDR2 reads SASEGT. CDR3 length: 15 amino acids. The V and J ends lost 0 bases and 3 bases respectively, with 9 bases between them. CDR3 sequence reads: CASSEAGQIYNEQFF. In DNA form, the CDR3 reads TGTGCCAGCAGTGAAGCCGGACAAATCTACAATGAGCAGTTCTTC.

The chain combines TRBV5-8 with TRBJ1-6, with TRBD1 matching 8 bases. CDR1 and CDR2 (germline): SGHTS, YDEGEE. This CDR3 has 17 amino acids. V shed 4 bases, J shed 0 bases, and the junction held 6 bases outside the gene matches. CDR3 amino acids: CASSPGTGTSYNSPLHF. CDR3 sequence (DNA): TGTGCCAGCAGCCCGGGGACAGGAACCTCCTATAATTCACCCCTCCACTTT.

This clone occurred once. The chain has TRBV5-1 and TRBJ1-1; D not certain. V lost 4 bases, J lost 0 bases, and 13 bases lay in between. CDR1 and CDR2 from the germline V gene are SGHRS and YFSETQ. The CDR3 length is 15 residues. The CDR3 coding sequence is TGCGCCAGCAGCCTTTTGCATTGGGTGAACACTGAAGCTTTCTTT. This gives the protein CASSLLHWVNTEAFF. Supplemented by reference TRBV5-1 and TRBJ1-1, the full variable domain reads KAGVTQTPRYLIKTRGQQVTLSCSPISGHRSVSWYQQTPGQGLQFLFEYFSETQRNKGNFPGRFSGRQFSNSRSEMNVSTLELGDSALYLCASSLLHWVNTEAFFGQGTRLTVV.

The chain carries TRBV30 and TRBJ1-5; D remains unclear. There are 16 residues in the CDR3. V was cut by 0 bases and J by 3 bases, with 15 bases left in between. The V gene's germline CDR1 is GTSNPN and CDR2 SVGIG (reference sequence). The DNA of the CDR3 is TGTGCCTGGAGTGTACGGGGTCTAACTCCCAATCAGCCCCAGCATTTT. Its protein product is CAWSVRGLTPNQPQHF. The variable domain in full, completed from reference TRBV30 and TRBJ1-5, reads SQTIHQWPATLVQPVGSPLSLECTVEGTSNPNLYWYRQAAGRGLQLLFYSVGIGQISSEVPQNLSASRPQDRQFILSSKKLLLSDSGFYLCAWSVRGLTPNQPQHFGDGTRLSIL.

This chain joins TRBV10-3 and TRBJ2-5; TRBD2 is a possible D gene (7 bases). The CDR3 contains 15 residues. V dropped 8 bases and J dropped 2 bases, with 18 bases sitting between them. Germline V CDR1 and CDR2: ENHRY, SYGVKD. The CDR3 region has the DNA TGTGCCATCTCGGGGGGCGGGTTTTCACAAGAGACCCAGTACTTC. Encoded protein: CAISGGGFSQETQYF.

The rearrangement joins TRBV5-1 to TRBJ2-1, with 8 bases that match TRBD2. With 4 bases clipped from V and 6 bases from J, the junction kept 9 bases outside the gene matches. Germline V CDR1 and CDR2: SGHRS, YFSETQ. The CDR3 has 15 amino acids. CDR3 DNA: TGCGCCAGCAGCCCCTTTGGGACTAGGAGCAATGAGCAGTTCTTC. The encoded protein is CASSPFGTRSNEQFF.

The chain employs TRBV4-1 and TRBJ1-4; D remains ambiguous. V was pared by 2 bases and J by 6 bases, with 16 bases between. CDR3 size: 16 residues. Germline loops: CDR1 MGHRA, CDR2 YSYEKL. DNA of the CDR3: TGCGCCAGCAGCCAATGGGGAATGGCCTTGTATGAAAAACTGTTTTTT. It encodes CASSQWGMALYEKLFF.

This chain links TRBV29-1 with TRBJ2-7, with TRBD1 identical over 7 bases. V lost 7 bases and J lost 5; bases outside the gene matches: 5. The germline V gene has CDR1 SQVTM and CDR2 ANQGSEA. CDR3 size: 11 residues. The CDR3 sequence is CSAKTGNEQYF. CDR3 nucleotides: TGCAGCGCCAAGACAGGGAACGAGCAGTACTTC.

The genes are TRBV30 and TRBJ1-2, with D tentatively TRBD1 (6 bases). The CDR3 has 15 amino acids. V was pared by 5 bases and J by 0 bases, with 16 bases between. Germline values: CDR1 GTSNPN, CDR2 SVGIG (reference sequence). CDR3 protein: CAWAPGELANYGYTF. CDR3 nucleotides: TGTGCCTGGGCACCAGGGGAGTTAGCTAACTATGGCTACACCTTC.

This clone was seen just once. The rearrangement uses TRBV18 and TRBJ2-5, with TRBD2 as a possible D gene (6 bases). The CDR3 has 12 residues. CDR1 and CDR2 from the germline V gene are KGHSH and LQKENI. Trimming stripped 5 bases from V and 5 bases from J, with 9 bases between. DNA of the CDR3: TGTGCCAGCTCAAAGGCGGGGGAGACCCAGTACTTC. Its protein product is CASSKAGETQYF.

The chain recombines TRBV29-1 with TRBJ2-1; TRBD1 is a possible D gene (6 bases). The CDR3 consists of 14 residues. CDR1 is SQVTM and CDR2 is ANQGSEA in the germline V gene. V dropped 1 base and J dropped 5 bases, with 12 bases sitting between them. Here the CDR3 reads CSVEGQGPNNEQFF. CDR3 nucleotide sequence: TGCAGCGTTGAAGGTCAGGGGCCAAACAATGAGCAGTTCTTC.

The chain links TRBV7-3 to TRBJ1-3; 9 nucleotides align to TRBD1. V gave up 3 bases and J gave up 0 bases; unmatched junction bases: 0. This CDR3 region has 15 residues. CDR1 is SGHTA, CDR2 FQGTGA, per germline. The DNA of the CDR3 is TGTGCCAGCAGCTTGACAGGGGGCTCTGGAAACACCATATATTTT. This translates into CASSLTGGSGNTIYF.

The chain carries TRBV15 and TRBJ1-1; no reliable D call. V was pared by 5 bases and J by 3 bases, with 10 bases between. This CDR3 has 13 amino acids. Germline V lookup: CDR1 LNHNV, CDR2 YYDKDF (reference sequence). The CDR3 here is CATSQSEYTEAFF. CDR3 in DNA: TGTGCCACCAGCCAGTCGGAGTACACTGAAGCTTTCTTT.